The entry that follows covers one T cell receptor beta chain sequence. Its specificity is not known. This sample was taken from a study of cytomegalovirus exposure and HLA in healthy donors. Nominally healthy donors provided the samples, though records likely missed some immune exposures. Trimming removed 4 bases from V and 7 bases from J; junction bases left unmatched: 12. Germline V gives CDR1 SGHNT, CDR2 YYREEE (reference sequence). This CDR3 is built from 18 residues. The PCR was carried out with 60 Vbeta primers and 13 Jbeta primers. TCRdb's copy holds only in-frame clones and misses some; the assay was immunoSEQ multiplex PCR. The sample has about 82,000 clones, roughly four fifths seen once. General study points: Some segments of the V type, notably TRBV6-2 and TRBV6-3, were excluded as indistinguishable. In a later analysis, several top co-occurrence clusters appeared linked to parvovirus B19, influenza, CMV and Epstein-Barr virus.

The chain combines TRBV5-4 with TRBJ2-1, with 15 bases fitting TRBD2. The source of this sequence is a woman aged 50 to 60 in good health and CMV-seropositive. The sample taken for sequencing was PBMCs. The CDR3 bases are TGTGCCAGCAGCCTGGGAGGAGGGACTAGCGGGAGGAAGAATGAGCAGTTCTTC. Translation: CASSLGGGTSGRKNEQFF. The entire variable domain, with the rest obtained from reference TRBV5-4 and TRBJ2-1, is as follows: ETGVTQSPTHLIKTRGQQVTLRCSSQSGHNTVSWYQQALGQGPQFIFQYYREEENGRGNFPPRFSGLQFPNYSSELNVNALELDDSALYLCASSLGGGTSGRKNEQFFGPGTRLTVL.